This T cell receptor (beta chain) was sequenced for a study of blood T cells in healthy people across ages. Deletions cut 4 bases from V and 3 bases from J, with 16 bases between. Germline loops: CDR1 MNHEY, CDR2 SMNVEV (reference sequence). The CDR3 runs to 16 residues. A second about 7 to 11 cycle PCR used barcoded and J-beta primers. TCRdb re-called the 5' RACE reads through MiXCR, storing one row per CDR3 protein. In the table there are 550,000 to 650,000 distinct CDR3 sequences, about 30% of which are singletons. The chain links TRBV27 to TRBJ2-4; D might be TRBD2 (7 bases). This sequence was found in a woman aged 80 or over in good health. Input material: blood. This CDR3 is CASSSLGGGDKNIQYF. CDR3 bases: TGTGCCAGCAGTTCCCTAGGGGGAGGGGACAAAAACATTCAGTACTTC.